The entry below describes one TCR beta chain. The data derive from a study of blood T cell repertoires in COVID-19. Study as a whole: The United States, Italy and Spain provided the acute and convalescent COVID-19 samples. Sources were T cells, B-cell-depleted T cells, or PBMCs; the material itself was cDNA or gDNA.

In the source study's methods: Using reference gene primer amplification, nucleated cell counts were estimated. Produced via immunoSEQ multiplex PCR; TCRdb's table is partial and in-frame only. The DNA gave D and trimming, while V, J and clone size come from that table. The table lists 310,000 or so clones, around nine tenths of them singletons. The sequence was obtained from a woman in her fifties or sixties with active or convalescent COVID-19. Sequenced input: peripheral blood.

The CDR3 nucleotides are TGTGCCAGCAGCTGGGAGGCTTTGACAGCATACAATGAGCAGTTCTTC. Translation: CASSWEALTAYNEQFF. The chain employs TRBV5-6 and TRBJ2-1; D is possibly TRBD2 (6 bases). Trimming shortened V by 3 bases and J by 4 bases, and 17 bases separated the two germline ends. The germline V gene has CDR1 SGHDT and CDR2 YYEEEE. The CDR3 is made up of 16 amino acids.